This is a list of T cell receptor beta chains from one sample in a study of blood T cell repertoires in COVID-19. The assay was immunoSEQ multiplex PCR, and TCRdb's table has in-frame clones only and misses some. This sample yields around 210,000 clones, of which approximately 91% are seen a single time; 15% to 20% belongs to the top ten. Sequencing was done on a sample of peripheral blood. These receptors came from a man aged 50 or older with COVID-19, enrolled during active disease. The conserved cysteine and the conserved F or W are not part of the CDR3 here.

J: TRBJ2-2; V: TRBV11-2; CDR3: ASSQTQAVTGELF
J: TRBJ2-7; V: TRBV10-3; CDR3: AISDTPGTGIEQY
J: TRBJ2-5; V: TRBV27; CDR3: ASSRGVQETQY
J: TRBJ2-7; V: TRBV7-2; CDR3: ASSLALARYEQY
J: TRBJ2-1; V: TRBV18; CDR3: ASSPLGGQGDEQF
J: TRBJ2-1; V: TRBV19; CDR3: ASSIALEDNEQF
J: TRBJ2-1; V: TRBV5-5; CDR3: ASSLVAAGGSYNEQF
J: TRBJ2-1; V: TRBV4-2; CDR3: ASSRGTSGRAVYNEQF
J: TRBJ2-1; V: TRBV28; CDR3: ASRGTSGSRNEQF
J: TRBJ2-4; V: TRBV9; CDR3: ASSVDTSDIQY
J: TRBJ1-1; V: TRBV6-2/TRBV6-3; CDR3: ASSYRGNTEAF
J: TRBJ2-1; V: TRBV27; CDR3: ASSLSHGLAGALIRYNEQF
J: TRBJ1-3; V: TRBV2; CDR3: ASSGTGPGNTIY
J: TRBJ2-1; V: TRBV9; CDR3: ASSPSTSGRAYNEQF
J: TRBJ2-7; V: TRBV5-4; CDR3: ASSLTGTGGASGI
J: TRBJ2-3; V: TRBV4-1; CDR3: ASSQLPGPTTISTDTQY
J: TRBJ1-2; V: TRBV3-1/TRBV3-2; CDR3: ASSQAAGRRGYT
J: TRBJ2-7; V: TRBV19; CDR3: ASREDRGGIYEQY
J: TRBJ2-7; V: TRBV6-5; CDR3: ASSYNGHTYEQY
J: TRBJ2-2; V: TRBV5-1; CDR3: ASSLQGDTGELF
J: TRBJ2-2; V: TRBV27; CDR3: ASSLTAPGLAYPGELF
J: TRBJ2-1; V: TRBV28; CDR3: ASSGAGGVYNEQF
J: TRBJ1-1; V: TRBV5-4; CDR3: ASSLDSSNTEAF
J: TRBJ2-7; V: TRBV6-2/TRBV6-3; CDR3: ASSLDRVIREQY
J: TRBJ1-6; V: TRBV15; CDR3: ATSRDSDDFYNSPLH
J: TRBJ1-5; V: TRBV19; CDR3: ASSISGGNNQPQH
J: TRBJ2-3; V: TRBV7-2; CDR3: ASSLANLAGTDTQY
J: TRBJ2-2; V: TRBV7-2; CDR3: ASSYSGGNTGELF
J: TRBJ1-5; V: TRBV21-1; CDR3: ASSKAHGISNQPQH
J: TRBJ2-3; V: TRBV5-1; CDR3: ASSTGLAGGRRSTDTQY
J: TRBJ2-1; V: TRBV7-3; CDR3: ASSLMTGLEEQF
J: TRBJ1-2; V: TRBV18; CDR3: ASSPYGENYGYT
J: TRBJ1-1; V: TRBV18; CDR3: ASSPADRAPF
J: TRBJ2-3; V: TRBV30; CDR3: ACNLQKDTQY
J: TRBJ1-1; V: TRBV30; CDR3: AWRSAGMNTEAF
J: TRBJ2-2; V: TRBV9; CDR3: ASSAPGRELF
J: TRBJ1-5; V: TRBV2; CDR3: ASNLGGGGNQPQH
J: TRBJ2-3; V: TRBV7-3; CDR3: ASSSGQTTDTQY
J: TRBJ2-5; V: TRBV11-2; CDR3: ASSSGVQETQY
J: TRBJ2-1; V: TRBV5-1; CDR3: ASSLNPTMNEQF
J: TRBJ2-7; V: TRBV5-4; CDR3: ASSFPGQGATEQY
J: TRBJ1-2; V: TRBV7-9; CDR3: ASGFGGTASLRDGYT
J: TRBJ2-6; V: TRBV6-6; CDR3: ASSLGQVFSGANVLT
J: TRBJ2-5; V: TRBV27; CDR3: ASSFLGREEQETQY
J: TRBJ2-1; V: TRBV5-1; CDR3: ASSPDLAGVYNEQF
J: TRBJ2-3; V: TRBV18; CDR3: ASSRRGQSASTDTQY
J: TRBJ1-3; V: TRBV7-2; CDR3: ASSLGQGVNTIY
J: TRBJ2-7; V: TRBV19; CDR3: ASSDFSGRIPYEQY
J: TRBJ1-6; V: TRBV6-6; CDR3: ASSRTGTGDSPLH
J: TRBJ2-7; V: TRBV2; CDR3: ASCAGTGSYEQY
J: TRBJ1-2; V: TRBV20-1; CDR3: SASPGTDYGYT
J: TRBJ2-6; V: TRBV6-6; CDR3: ASSRQGTLSGANVLT